This TCR beta chain is from a study of technical replicates of blood from a few donors. Generated by immunoSEQ multiplex PCR, the TCRdb table keeps only in-frame clones and is missing some. The repertoire holds more than 55,000 clones, with approximately 91% as singletons. V was clipped by 4 bases and J by 5 bases; unmatched bases: 12. CDR1 and CDR2 (germline): SGHTA, FQGNSA. CDR3 length: 16 residues. The sample was PBMCs. The clonotype was recovered from a human donor in good health. Some clones in this sample may be carry-over from other donors' samples. J is TRBJ2-7 and V is TRBV7-2; 9 nucleotides align to TRBD2. The CDR3 coding sequence is TGTGCCAGCAGCTCCCACCGTAGCGGGAGTCCCGACGAGCAGTACTTC. It yields the protein CASSSHRSGSPDEQYF.